A selection of T cell receptor beta chains follows, all from one sample in a study of shared clonotypes between healthy human individuals. Some clones are missing from TCRdb's copy, which holds only in-frame ones; the method was immunoSEQ multiplex PCR. There are about 600,000 clones in the sample; around 97% occur only once, and 0.057% lies in the top ten. The specimen sequenced was naive CD4+ T cells sorted from blood. The receptors were gathered from a woman in her 30s in good health. CDR3s include the opening cysteine and the closing phenylalanine or tryptophan. Each record gives: D gene, V gene, J gene, clone size, CDR3 DNA, CDR3 protein. D genes are given only for firm matches. Clone size is given for some rows only: seen once, a few or many times, or a class if the clone is expanded.

d_call: TRBD2
v_call: TRBV28
j_call: TRBJ2-3
clone_size: -
cdr3_nt: TGTGCCAGCAGTTTGCTAGCGGGAGTTGTAGATACGCAGTATTTT
cdr3_aa: CASSLLAGVVDTQYF

d_call: -
v_call: TRBV6-5
j_call: TRBJ1-1
clone_size: -
cdr3_nt: TGTGCCAGCAGTTACGGAGGCTCCCCCCACACTGAAGCTTTCTTT
cdr3_aa: CASSYGGSPHTEAFF

d_call: -
v_call: TRBV6-6
j_call: TRBJ2-3
clone_size: -
cdr3_nt: TGTGCCAGCAGTTACTCAAACACAGATACGCAGTATTTT
cdr3_aa: CASSYSNTDTQYF

d_call: TRBD1
v_call: TRBV5-4
j_call: TRBJ2-7
clone_size: -
cdr3_nt: TGTGCCAGCAGCTTACAGGGGGTATCCTACGAGCAGTACTTC
cdr3_aa: CASSLQGVSYEQYF

d_call: -
v_call: TRBV5-1
j_call: TRBJ2-1
clone_size: -
cdr3_nt: TGCGCCAGCAGCTTGGATACAGGGTCCTACAATGAGCAGTTCTTC
cdr3_aa: CASSLDTGSYNEQFF

d_call: -
v_call: TRBV27
j_call: TRBJ2-7
clone_size: -
cdr3_nt: TGTGCCAGCAGTCTACTCCCGGGATACGAGCAGTACTTC
cdr3_aa: CASSLLPGYEQYF

d_call: -
v_call: TRBV18
j_call: TRBJ2-3
clone_size: -
cdr3_nt: TGTGCCAGCTCATCCTGGACAGTCCCAGATACGCAGTATTTT
cdr3_aa: CASSSWTVPDTQYF

d_call: TRBD1
v_call: TRBV18
j_call: TRBJ2-7
clone_size: once
cdr3_nt: TGTGCCAGCTCACCTAACCGGGACAGTTACGAGCAGTACTTC
cdr3_aa: CASSPNRDSYEQYF

d_call: -
v_call: TRBV28
j_call: TRBJ1-1
clone_size: -
cdr3_nt: TGTGCCAGCAGTTCCACCGGGCAGATGAACACTGAAGCTTTCTTT
cdr3_aa: CASSSTGQMNTEAFF

d_call: TRBD1
v_call: TRBV19
j_call: TRBJ2-2
clone_size: -
cdr3_nt: TGTGCCAGTAGTCTCTTGACAGGGATCGCCGCCGGGGAGCTGTTTTTT
cdr3_aa: CASSLLTGIAAGELFF

d_call: TRBD1
v_call: TRBV23-1
j_call: TRBJ2-7
clone_size: -
cdr3_nt: TGCGCCAGCAAACCTCCCGGGACAGATTCCTACGAGCAGTACTTC
cdr3_aa: CASKPPGTDSYEQYF

d_call: TRBD2
v_call: TRBV4-1
j_call: TRBJ2-7
clone_size: -
cdr3_nt: TGCGCCAGCAGCACGGGGGGTCGCGAGCAGTACTTC
cdr3_aa: CASSTGGREQYF

d_call: -
v_call: TRBV7-6
j_call: TRBJ2-5
clone_size: -
cdr3_nt: TGTGCCAGCAGCTTAGAGAGAGAAGAGACCCAGTACTTC
cdr3_aa: CASSLEREETQYF

d_call: -
v_call: TRBV7-9
j_call: TRBJ2-1
clone_size: -
cdr3_nt: TGTGCCAGCAGCTTGTTCAGTGGTCCCAATGAGCAGTTCTTC
cdr3_aa: CASSLFSGPNEQFF

d_call: -
v_call: TRBV27
j_call: TRBJ2-3
clone_size: -
cdr3_nt: TGTGCCAGCAGCCGACCCGCCACAGGGAGGAGGACCTGGGATACGCAGTATTTT
cdr3_aa: CASSRPATGRRTWDTQYF

d_call: TRBD1
v_call: TRBV30
j_call: TRBJ2-3
clone_size: -
cdr3_nt: TGTGCCTGGGCCCATCCGACAGGGTTTGCGCAGTATTTT
cdr3_aa: CAWAHPTGFAQYF

d_call: TRBD2
v_call: TRBV29-1
j_call: TRBJ2-5
clone_size: -
cdr3_nt: TGCAGCGTTGAAAAGGGGACTACCCAAGAGACCCAGTACTTC
cdr3_aa: CSVEKGTTQETQYF

d_call: -
v_call: TRBV6-1
j_call: TRBJ1-5
clone_size: -
cdr3_nt: TGTGCCAGCAGTGAAATTTGGATCTGGGGCAATCAGCCCCAGCATTTT
cdr3_aa: CASSEIWIWGNQPQHF

d_call: TRBD1
v_call: TRBV6-1
j_call: TRBJ2-7
clone_size: -
cdr3_nt: TGTGCCAGCAGTGAACTCCTGACAGGGGTCGGCTACGAGCAGTACTTC
cdr3_aa: CASSELLTGVGYEQYF

d_call: -
v_call: TRBV5-1
j_call: TRBJ1-1
clone_size: -
cdr3_nt: TGCGCCAGCAGCTTTGGTAGGGCCTGGACCGACACTGAAGCTTTCTTT
cdr3_aa: CASSFGRAWTDTEAFF

d_call: -
v_call: TRBV28
j_call: TRBJ2-4
clone_size: -
cdr3_nt: TGTGCCAGCAGTTTCCGGCGAGCCAAAAACATTCAGTACTTC
cdr3_aa: CASSFRRAKNIQYF

d_call: TRBD1
v_call: TRBV5-4
j_call: TRBJ2-7
clone_size: -
cdr3_nt: TGTGCCAGCAGCTTGGCAGGGGGTAACCACGAGCAGTACTTC
cdr3_aa: CASSLAGGNHEQYF

d_call: TRBD1
v_call: TRBV27
j_call: TRBJ2-7
clone_size: -
cdr3_nt: TGTGCCAGCAGTCGAACCCAAGGGGGCAACTCCTACGAGCAGTACTTC
cdr3_aa: CASSRTQGGNSYEQYF

d_call: -
v_call: TRBV5-1
j_call: TRBJ2-7
clone_size: -
cdr3_nt: TGCGCCAGCAGCTTGGCCGGGGGCGAGCAGTACTTC
cdr3_aa: CASSLAGGEQYF

d_call: -
v_call: TRBV6-6
j_call: TRBJ2-2
clone_size: -
cdr3_nt: TGTGCCAGCAGTTACAGATTCGCCGGGGAGCTGTTTTTT
cdr3_aa: CASSYRFAGELFF

d_call: -
v_call: TRBV5-5
j_call: TRBJ1-1
clone_size: -
cdr3_nt: TGTGCCAGCAGCCACGGGACGGCTGACGCTTTCTTT
cdr3_aa: CASSHGTADAFF

d_call: -
v_call: TRBV19
j_call: TRBJ1-4
clone_size: -
cdr3_nt: TGTGCCAGTAGTATTCGGCCCGAAAAACTGTTTTTT
cdr3_aa: CASSIRPEKLFF

d_call: -
v_call: TRBV6-6
j_call: TRBJ2-7
clone_size: -
cdr3_nt: TGTGCCAGCAGTTACAAGAGGCTGACATACGAGCAGTACTTC
cdr3_aa: CASSYKRLTYEQYF

d_call: -
v_call: TRBV5-1
j_call: TRBJ2-7
clone_size: -
cdr3_nt: TGCGCCAGCAACCCGGTAGCAGGGGCCAACTACGAGCAGTACTTC
cdr3_aa: CASNPVAGANYEQYF

d_call: -
v_call: TRBV18
j_call: TRBJ1-3
clone_size: -
cdr3_nt: TGTGCCAGCTCACTAGGAGGAGGCCACGAGGATTTT
cdr3_aa: CASSLGGGHEDF

d_call: -
v_call: TRBV27
j_call: TRBJ1-5
clone_size: -
cdr3_nt: TGTGCCAGCAGTTTAAGGGGATTAAGTCAGCCCCAGCATTTT
cdr3_aa: CASSLRGLSQPQHF

d_call: -
v_call: TRBV7-9
j_call: TRBJ2-6
clone_size: -
cdr3_nt: TGTGCTACGCTGGTGTCTGGGGCCAACGTCCTGACTTTC
cdr3_aa: CATLVSGANVLTF

d_call: TRBD1
v_call: TRBV5-1
j_call: TRBJ2-3
clone_size: -
cdr3_nt: TGCGCCAGCAGCCCGGGACAGGGAGATGCAGATACGCAGTATTTT
cdr3_aa: CASSPGQGDADTQYF

d_call: -
v_call: TRBV5-1
j_call: TRBJ2-1
clone_size: -
cdr3_nt: TGCGCCAGCAGCTCCTCCAGAAGCTCCTACAATGAGCAGTTCTTC
cdr3_aa: CASSSSRSSYNEQFF

d_call: TRBD2
v_call: TRBV28
j_call: TRBJ2-1
clone_size: -
cdr3_nt: TGTGCCAGCAGGCAGACCCTAGCGGACTACAATGAGCAGTTCTTC
cdr3_aa: CASRQTLADYNEQFF

d_call: TRBD1
v_call: TRBV29-1
j_call: TRBJ2-3
clone_size: -
cdr3_nt: TGCAGCGCAACGATTTTACAAGGACAGGGGAGGGCAGATACGCAGTATTTT
cdr3_aa: CSATILQGQGRADTQYF

d_call: TRBD1
v_call: TRBV19
j_call: TRBJ1-4
clone_size: -
cdr3_nt: TGTGCCAGTAATGACAGGGCAACTAATGAAAAACTGTTTTTT
cdr3_aa: CASNDRATNEKLFF

d_call: TRBD2
v_call: TRBV9
j_call: TRBJ2-1
clone_size: once
cdr3_nt: TGTGCCAGCAGCGTGACTAGCGGGAGCTACAATGAGCAGTTCTTC
cdr3_aa: CASSVTSGSYNEQFF

d_call: -
v_call: TRBV28
j_call: TRBJ2-7
clone_size: -
cdr3_nt: TGTGCCAGCAGTTCAGGGGACGCCTCCTCCTACGAGCAGTACTTC
cdr3_aa: CASSSGDASSYEQYF

d_call: -
v_call: TRBV19
j_call: TRBJ1-5
clone_size: -
cdr3_nt: TGTGCCAGTAGACTCGACAGAGGTCTGCAGCCCCAGCATTTT
cdr3_aa: CASRLDRGLQPQHF

d_call: -
v_call: TRBV27
j_call: TRBJ2-7
clone_size: -
cdr3_nt: TGTGCCAGCAGTTATTCAGGGAACTACGAGCAGTACTTC
cdr3_aa: CASSYSGNYEQYF

d_call: -
v_call: TRBV5-4
j_call: TRBJ2-5
clone_size: once
cdr3_nt: TGTGCCAGCAGCTTGGGGGTCTACCAAGAGACCCAGTACTTC
cdr3_aa: CASSLGVYQETQYF

d_call: -
v_call: TRBV28
j_call: TRBJ2-7
clone_size: -
cdr3_nt: TGTGCCAGCCTCGGGACACCTCCATCCTACGAGCAGTACTTC
cdr3_aa: CASLGTPPSYEQYF

d_call: -
v_call: TRBV27
j_call: TRBJ2-7
clone_size: -
cdr3_nt: TGTGCCAGCCGCCACAGACTGACCTACGAGCAGTACTTC
cdr3_aa: CASRHRLTYEQYF

d_call: TRBD1
v_call: TRBV18
j_call: TRBJ2-3
clone_size: -
cdr3_nt: TGTGCCAGCTCAGCCGGACAGGGGATTACAGATACGCAGTATTTT
cdr3_aa: CASSAGQGITDTQYF

d_call: -
v_call: TRBV7-8
j_call: TRBJ1-1
clone_size: -
cdr3_nt: TGTGCCAGCAGCTTAGGTCGTCTGGGGCGCGGCACTGAAGCTTTCTTT
cdr3_aa: CASSLGRLGRGTEAFF

d_call: -
v_call: TRBV28
j_call: TRBJ1-5
clone_size: -
cdr3_nt: TGTGCCAGCAGACAGGACAGTGACCGTAGCAATCAGCCCCAGCATTTT
cdr3_aa: CASRQDSDRSNQPQHF

d_call: -
v_call: TRBV18
j_call: TRBJ1-1
clone_size: -
cdr3_nt: TGTGCCAGCTCAACCCGGGACGCCGAGACTGAAGCTTTCTTT
cdr3_aa: CASSTRDAETEAFF